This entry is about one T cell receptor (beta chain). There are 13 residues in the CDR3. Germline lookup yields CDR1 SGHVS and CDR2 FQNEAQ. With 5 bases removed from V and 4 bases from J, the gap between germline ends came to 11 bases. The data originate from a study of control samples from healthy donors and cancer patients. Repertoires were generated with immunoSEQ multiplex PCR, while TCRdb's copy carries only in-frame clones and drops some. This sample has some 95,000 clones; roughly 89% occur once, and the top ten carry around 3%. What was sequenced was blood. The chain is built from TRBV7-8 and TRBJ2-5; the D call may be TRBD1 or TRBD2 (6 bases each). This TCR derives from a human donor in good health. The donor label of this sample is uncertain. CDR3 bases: TGTGCCAGCAGCCCGGGGGCCTTAGAGACCCAGTACTTC. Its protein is CASSPGALETQYF. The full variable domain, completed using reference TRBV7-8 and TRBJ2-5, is GAGVSQSPRYKVAKRGQDVALRCDPISGHVSLFWYQQALGQGPEFLTYFQNEAQLDKSGLPSDRFFAERPEGSVSTLKIQRTQQEDSAVYLCASSPGALETQYFGPGTRLLVL.